Listed here are 24 T cell receptor beta chains from one sample, sequenced in a study of CD8+CD57+ T cells in acquired aplastic anemia. Profiling of TCR beta VDJ combinations and CDR3 sequences used genomic DNA as template. TCRdb re-called the reads through MiXCR, storing one row per CDR3 protein. This table holds about 190,000 distinct CDR3 sequences, around 66% found once. What was sequenced was sorted CD4+, CD8+, or CD8+CD57+ T cells (not recorded which) from PBMCs. These TCRs come from a human donor with severe aplastic anemia or a healthy control (not recorded which).

The chain is built from TRBV29-1 and TRBJ2-7; 8 bases are a match to TRBD1. In germline, CDR1 is SQVTM, CDR2 ANQGSEA. This CDR3 region has 12 residues. The trim removed 3 bases at V and 4 bases at J, leaving 2 bases unmatched. CDR3 protein: CSVEDRAYEQYF. The DNA of the CDR3 is TGCAGCGTTGAGGACAGGGCGTACGAGCAGTACTTC.

This clonotype was seen more than once but under ten times. The chain has TRBV24-1 and TRBJ1-2; the D gene is possibly TRBD1 (6 bases). Germline CDR1 reads KGHDR; CDR2 reads SFDVKD. The CDR3 length is 13 residues. Deletions cut 5 bases from V and 6 bases from J, with 12 bases between. CDR3 nucleotide sequence: TGTGCCACCAGTGCCAACAGGGATCATGGCTACACCTTC. Translated, it gives CATSANRDHGYTF.

This clonotype was seen only once. V is TRBV27 and J is TRBJ2-1; D is perhaps TRBD1 or TRBD2 (5 bases each). Germline CDR1 is MNHEY and CDR2 is SMNVEV (reference sequence). Trimming removed 4 bases at V and 7 bases at J, with 11 bases between. The CDR3 consists of 13 residues. CDR3 protein: CASSWGRGNEQFF. The DNA for the CDR3 is TGTGCCAGCAGTTGGGGGAGAGGAAATGAGCAGTTCTTC.

This chain links TRBV7-8 with TRBJ2-7; D is unresolved. V lost 1 base and J 2 bases, leaving 9 bases between the germline ends. The germline V gene encodes CDR1 SGHVS and CDR2 FQNEAQ. This CDR3 is 14 amino acids long. This chain's CDR3 is CASSLDLSTYEQYF. CDR3 in DNA: TGTGCCAGCAGCTTAGACCTGTCCACCTACGAGCAGTACTTC.

This chain connects TRBV5-1 to TRBJ2-1; D perhaps matches TRBD1 (5 bases). The germline V and J ends were trimmed by 1 base and 0 bases, with 8 bases remaining between them. There are 15 residues in the CDR3. Germline V CDR1 and CDR2: SGHRS, YFSETQ. CDR3 residues: CASSLMTDSYNEQFF. DNA for the CDR3: TGCGCCAGCAGCTTGATGACAGACTCCTACAATGAGCAGTTCTTC.

The genes are TRBV29-1 and TRBJ2-1; no clear D. Trimming pared 4 bases from V and 9 bases from J, leaving 19 bases between. Germline lookup yields CDR1 SQVTM and CDR2 ANQGSEA. This CDR3 spans 14 amino acids. CDR3 amino acids: CSVGGSPAGGEQFF. The CDR3 DNA is TGCAGCGTTGGAGGCAGCCCCGCTGGTGGTGAGCAGTTCTTC.

This clonotype was observed a single time. This could be a read error, since a much larger clone is one nucleotide away. V gene TRBV7-9 combines with J gene TRBJ2-7; D not certain. V was shortened by 6 bases and J by 6 bases, with 12 bases between the two germline ends. This CDR3 contains 12 residues. Germline CDR1 and CDR2: SEHNR and FQNEAQ (reference sequence). The CDR3 bases are TGTGCCAGCAGTTCAGACGGCTGCGAGCAGTACTTC. This sequence encodes CASSSDGCEQYF.

This clonotype was counted once. The V and J genes are TRBV4-1 and TRBJ1-6, with TRBD1 matching 7 bases. Germline V CDR1 and CDR2: MGHRA, YSYEKL. The CDR3 loop spans 16 amino acids. V gave up 3 bases and J gave up 1 base; unmatched junction bases: 3. CDR3 DNA: TGCGCCAGCAGCCAGGACAGGCCGTCCTATAATTCACCCCTCCACTTT. Residues: CASSQDRPSYNSPLHF.

The V call is TRBV2, the J call TRBJ1-3; D gene unclear. V was cut by 10 bases and J by 7 bases, with 11 bases left in between. The CDR3 spans 11 residues. Germline assignment: CDR1 SNHLY and CDR2 FYNNEI. The CDR3 here is CANILGNTIYF. The CDR3 nucleotides are TGTGCCAACATCCTTGGGAACACCATATATTTT.

This rearrangement joins TRBV6-5 to TRBJ1-5; D is uncertain. This CDR3 is 14 amino acids long. Germline CDR1 is MNHEY and CDR2 is SVGAGI. The V and J ends lost 10 bases and 7 bases respectively, with 20 bases between them. The CDR3 reads CATRRSGRGQPQHF. Written as DNA, the CDR3 is TGTGCCACCCGCCGATCGGGAAGAGGGCAGCCCCAGCATTTT.

V usage is TRBV9 and J usage is TRBJ2-1; unclear D gene. V shed 3 bases and J shed 6 bases, with 10 bases lying between them. CDR1 SGDLS and CDR2 YYNGEE come from the germline V gene. The CDR3 is 13 amino acids. CDR3 sequence: CASSASRGNEQFF. The CDR3 bases are TGTGCCAGCAGCGCCAGTCGTGGCAATGAGCAGTTCTTC.

V gene TRBV6-5 combines with J gene TRBJ2-1, with D possibly matching TRBD2 (7 bases). The germline V and J ends were trimmed by 2 bases and 4 bases, with 18 bases remaining between them. The germline gives CDR1 MNHEY, CDR2 SVGAGI. The CDR3 is made up of 17 amino acids. The CDR3 protein is CASSYGGAGGRYNEQFF. The CDR3, as DNA: TGTGCCAGCAGTTACGGGGGGGCAGGAGGGCGTTACAATGAGCAGTTCTTC.

This CDR3 reads CASSTRTQWGNTEAFF. In DNA form, the CDR3 reads TGTGCCAGTAGTACCCGGACACAGTGGGGGAACACTGAAGCTTTCTTT. The V gene is TRBV19, the J gene TRBJ1-1; a weak D match, TRBD1 (5 bases). Germline V lookup: CDR1 LNHDA, CDR2 SQIVND (reference sequence). Trimming cost V 4 bases and J 1 base, with 16 bases left between them. This CDR3 is 16 amino acids long. Variable domain in full (rest from reference TRBV19 and TRBJ1-1): DGGITQSPKYLFRKEGQNVTLSCEQNLNHDAMYWYRQDPGQGLRLIYYSQIVNDFQKGDIAEGYSVSREKKESFPLTVTSAQKNPTAFYLCASSTRTQWGNTEAFFGQGTRLTVV.

Comment on this clonotype: A much larger clone lies a single base off, so this may be a read error. This is likely a read error, given that the CDR3 carries no conserved phenylalanine or tryptophan at its end. The rearrangement links TRBV15 to TRBJ1-5; 7 bases line up with TRBD1. Germline V gives CDR1 LNHNV, CDR2 YYDKDF (reference sequence). The CDR3 covers 14 residues. The CDR3 loop reads CATSTTGDNRPQHY. In DNA, the CDR3 is TGTGCCACCAGCACTACAGGGGACAATCGGCCCCAGCATTAT.

The chain uses TRBV11-2 and TRBJ1-5, with D tentatively TRBD1 (6 bases). Trimming removed 1 base at V and 6 bases at J, with 13 bases between. The CDR3 has 15 amino acids. The germline CDR1 and CDR2 sequences are SGHAT and FQNNGV. CDR3 sequence: CASSLVPVRGQPQHF. In DNA form, the CDR3 reads TGTGCCAGCAGCTTAGTGCCAGTCAGGGGTCAGCCCCAGCATTTT.

The chain links TRBV19 to TRBJ1-1, with D unclear. The V and J ends lost 1 base and 5 bases respectively, with 14 bases between them. CDR1 and CDR2 (germline): LNHDA, SQIVND (reference sequence). The CDR3 is 15 amino acids. This chain's CDR3 is CASSIAGSTATEAFF. In DNA, the CDR3 is TGTGCCAGTAGTATAGCTGGTTCTACTGCGACTGAAGCTTTCTTT.

The rearrangement joins TRBV20-1 to TRBJ1-2; possibly TRBD1 for D (6 bases). V shed 5 bases and J shed 3 bases, with 19 bases lying between them. CDR3 length equals 15 residues. The V gene's germline CDR1 is DFQATT and CDR2 SNEGSKA (reference sequence). DNA for the CDR3: TGCAGTGCTTCACATAACAGGGCCCCCGACTATGGCTACACCTTC. This codes for CSASHNRAPDYGYTF.

This clonotype occurred many times. This chain uses TRBV6-5 with TRBJ2-1; TRBD1 aligns across 9 bases. J was trimmed by 9 bases and V by 2 bases; bases with no gene match: 2. Germline CDR1 is MNHEY and CDR2 is SVGAGI. The CDR3 is made up of 13 amino acids. The CDR3 loop is CASSYGTGLEQFF. The CDR3 nucleotides are TGTGCCAGCAGTTACGGGACAGGGCTTGAGCAGTTCTTC.

CDR3 sequence: CASSPGTGMGTEAFF. In nucleotides, the CDR3 is TGTGCCAGCAGCCCCGGGACAGGGATGGGGACTGAAGCTTTCTTT. This chain joins TRBV7-3 and TRBJ1-1, with 9 bases fitting TRBD1. This CDR3 comprises 15 residues. Per the germline V gene, CDR1 is SGHTA and CDR2 is FQGTGA. Losses at the gene ends were 5 bases for V and 5 bases for J; bases not matched to a gene: 9.

The chain employs TRBV29-1 and TRBJ1-4; D might be TRBD1 (5 bases). Germline V gene sequence: CDR1 SQVTM, CDR2 ANQGSEA. This CDR3 is 15 amino acids long. Trimming pared 6 bases from V and 3 bases from J, leaving 17 bases between. CDR3 sequence (DNA): TGCAGCGTGTTACGGCAGCAGGGATCTAATGAAAAACTGTTTTTT. Translation gives CSVLRQQGSNEKLFF.

J is TRBJ1-6 and V is TRBV9, with 8 positions matching TRBD1. Per germline, CDR1 SGDLS and CDR2 YYNGEE. The V and J ends lost 0 bases and 8 bases, in that order; junction bases with no gene match: 7. The CDR3 covers 16 residues. In nucleotides, the CDR3 is TGTGCCAGCAGCGTAGGAGCACAGGGGGGAGATTCACCCCTCCACTTT. This sequence encodes CASSVGAQGGDSPLHF.

Regarding this clonotype: Relative to the germline gene, one junction end is altered; a read error may explain this. The chain carries TRBV7-9 and TRBJ2-5; 10 positions match TRBD1. Germline CDR1 SEHNR, CDR2 FQNEAQ (reference sequence). This CDR3 has 15 amino acids. The CDR3 region has the DNA TGCGCCAGCAGCTTGGGGGACAGGGGTGAAGAGACCCAGTACTTC. This translates into CASSLGDRGEETQYF.

This chain connects TRBV7-9 to TRBJ1-1; D call uncertain. The V end lost 1 base, the J end lost 1 base, and 7 bases lay between the germline ends. The CDR3 runs 14 residues. Germline loops: CDR1 SEHNR, CDR2 FQNEAQ (reference sequence). The CDR3 sequence is CASSLDGWNTEAFF. The DNA of the CDR3 is TGTGCCAGCAGCTTAGACGGTTGGAACACTGAAGCTTTCTTT.

The chain employs TRBV29-1 and TRBJ2-5; 9 bases match TRBD1. With the DNA end fitting TRBJ2-7 better, the J assignment may be wrong. The CDR3 length is 13 residues. In germline, CDR1 is SQVTM, CDR2 ANQGSEA. The CDR3 DNA follows: TGCAGCGGTGGACAGGGGAACTCCTACGAGCAGTACTTC. This encodes CSGGQGNSYEQYF.